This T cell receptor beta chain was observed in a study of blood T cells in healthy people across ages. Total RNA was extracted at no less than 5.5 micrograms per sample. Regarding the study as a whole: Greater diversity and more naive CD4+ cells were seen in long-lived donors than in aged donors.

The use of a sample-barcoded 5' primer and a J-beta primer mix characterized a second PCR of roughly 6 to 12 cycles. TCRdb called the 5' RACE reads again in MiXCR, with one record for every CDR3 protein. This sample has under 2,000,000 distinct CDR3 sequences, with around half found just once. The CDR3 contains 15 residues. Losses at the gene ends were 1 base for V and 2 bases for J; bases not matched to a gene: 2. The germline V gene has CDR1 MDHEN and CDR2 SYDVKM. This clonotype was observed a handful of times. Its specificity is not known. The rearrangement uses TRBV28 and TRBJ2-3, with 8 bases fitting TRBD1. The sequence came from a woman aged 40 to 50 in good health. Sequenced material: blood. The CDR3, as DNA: TGTGCCAGCAGTTTATCACAGGGGGTCACAGATACGCAGTATTTT. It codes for CASSLSQGVTDTQYF.